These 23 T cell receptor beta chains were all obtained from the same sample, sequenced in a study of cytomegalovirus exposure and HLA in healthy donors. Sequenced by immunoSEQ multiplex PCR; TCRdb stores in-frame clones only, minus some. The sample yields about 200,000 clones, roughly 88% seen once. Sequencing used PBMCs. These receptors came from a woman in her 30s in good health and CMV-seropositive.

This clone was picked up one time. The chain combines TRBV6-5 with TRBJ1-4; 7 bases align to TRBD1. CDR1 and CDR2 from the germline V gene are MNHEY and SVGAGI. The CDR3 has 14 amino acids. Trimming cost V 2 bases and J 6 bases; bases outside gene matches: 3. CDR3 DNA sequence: TGTGCCAGCAGTTACGGCAGGGGGTATGAAAAACTGTTTTTT. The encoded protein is CASSYGRGYEKLFF.

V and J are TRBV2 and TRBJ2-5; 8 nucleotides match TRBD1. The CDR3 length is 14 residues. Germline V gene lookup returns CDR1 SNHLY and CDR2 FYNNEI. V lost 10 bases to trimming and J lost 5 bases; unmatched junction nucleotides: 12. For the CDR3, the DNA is TGTGCCATCCTAGTAAACAGGGGGATCGAGACCCAGTACTTC. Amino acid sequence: CAILVNRGIETQYF.

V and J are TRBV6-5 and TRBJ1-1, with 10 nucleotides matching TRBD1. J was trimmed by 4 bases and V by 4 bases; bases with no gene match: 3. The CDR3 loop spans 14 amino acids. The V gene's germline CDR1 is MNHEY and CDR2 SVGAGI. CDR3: CASSSGTGVTEAFF. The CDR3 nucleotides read TGTGCCAGCAGTTCCGGGACAGGGGTCACTGAAGCTTTCTTT.

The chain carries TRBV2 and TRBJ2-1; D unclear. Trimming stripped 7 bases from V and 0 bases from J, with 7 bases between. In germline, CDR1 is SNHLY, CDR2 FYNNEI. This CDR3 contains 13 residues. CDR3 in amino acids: CASTTGSYNEQFF. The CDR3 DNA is TGTGCCAGCACGACGGGCTCCTACAATGAGCAGTTCTTC.

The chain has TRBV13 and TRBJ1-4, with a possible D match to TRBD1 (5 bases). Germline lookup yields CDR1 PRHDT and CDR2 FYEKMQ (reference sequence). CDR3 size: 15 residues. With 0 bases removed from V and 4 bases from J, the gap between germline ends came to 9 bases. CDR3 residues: CASSLGGAVNEKLFF. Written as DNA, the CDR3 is TGTGCCAGCAGCTTAGGTGGGGCAGTTAATGAAAAACTGTTTTTT.

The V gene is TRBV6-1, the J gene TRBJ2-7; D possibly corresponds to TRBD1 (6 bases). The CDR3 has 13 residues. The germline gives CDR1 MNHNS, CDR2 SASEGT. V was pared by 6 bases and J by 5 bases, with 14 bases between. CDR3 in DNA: TGTGCCAGCAGACTGAGGACAGTTGACGAGCAGTACTTC. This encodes CASRLRTVDEQYF.

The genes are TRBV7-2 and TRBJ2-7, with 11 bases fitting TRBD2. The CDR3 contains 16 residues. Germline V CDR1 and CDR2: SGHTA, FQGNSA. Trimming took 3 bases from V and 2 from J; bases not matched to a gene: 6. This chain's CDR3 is CASSLAGTSGPYEQYF. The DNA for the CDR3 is TGTGCCAGCAGCTTGGCTGGGACTAGCGGTCCCTACGAGCAGTACTTC.

Here the CDR3 reads CSVGSGLVAGANVLTF. CDR3 DNA sequence: TGCAGCGTTGGCTCAGGGCTTGTGGCTGGGGCCAACGTCCTGACTTTC. The chain links TRBV29-1 to TRBJ2-6; D perhaps matches TRBD1 (5 bases). V gave up 4 bases and J gave up 2 bases, with 15 bases separating them. From germline, CDR1 is SQVTM and CDR2 ANQGSEA. There are 16 residues in the CDR3.

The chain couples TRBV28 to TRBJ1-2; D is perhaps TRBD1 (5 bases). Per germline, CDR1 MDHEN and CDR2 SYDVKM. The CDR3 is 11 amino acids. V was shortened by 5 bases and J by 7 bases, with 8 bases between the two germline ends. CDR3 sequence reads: CASSIGGGYTF. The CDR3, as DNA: TGTGCCAGCAGTATCGGGGGTGGCTACACCTTC.

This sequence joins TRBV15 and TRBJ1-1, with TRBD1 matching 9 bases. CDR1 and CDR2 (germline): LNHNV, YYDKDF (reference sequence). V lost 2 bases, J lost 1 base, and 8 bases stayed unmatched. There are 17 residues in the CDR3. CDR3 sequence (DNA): TGTGCCACCAGCAGAAGAGGGACAGGGAAGGCGAACACTGAAGCTTTCTTT. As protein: CATSRRGTGKANTEAFF.

As DNA, the CDR3 is TGTGCCAGCAGCTTGGTTGGGACTAGCGGGATGGTTTCCTCCTACGAGCAGTACTTC. It translates to CASSLVGTSGMVSSYEQYF. The genes are TRBV7-2 and TRBJ2-7; 13 bases map to TRBD2. CDR1 SGHTA and CDR2 FQGNSA come from the germline V gene. The CDR3 is 19 amino acids. The V and J ends lost 3 bases and 0 bases, in that order; junction bases with no gene match: 11. The variable domain in full, completed from reference TRBV7-2 and TRBJ2-7, reads GAGVSQSPSNKVTEKGKDVELRCDPISGHTALYWYRQSLGQGLEFLIYFQGNSAPDKSGLPSDRFSAERTGGSVSTLTIQRTQQEDSAVYLCASSLVGTSGMVSSYEQYFGPGTRLTVT.

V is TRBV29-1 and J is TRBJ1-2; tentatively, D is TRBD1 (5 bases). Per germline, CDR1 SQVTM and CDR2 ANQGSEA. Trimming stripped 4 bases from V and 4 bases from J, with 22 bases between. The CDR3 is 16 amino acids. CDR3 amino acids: CSVARIGRGIGYGYTF. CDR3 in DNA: TGCAGCGTTGCCCGTATAGGTAGGGGCATCGGCTATGGCTACACCTTC.

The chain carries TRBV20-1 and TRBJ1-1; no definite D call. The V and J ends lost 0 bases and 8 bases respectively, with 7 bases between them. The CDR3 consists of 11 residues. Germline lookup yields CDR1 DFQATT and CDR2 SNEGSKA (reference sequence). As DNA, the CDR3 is TGCAGTGCTAGAGATTGGGCGGAAGCTTTCTTT. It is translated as CSARDWAEAFF.

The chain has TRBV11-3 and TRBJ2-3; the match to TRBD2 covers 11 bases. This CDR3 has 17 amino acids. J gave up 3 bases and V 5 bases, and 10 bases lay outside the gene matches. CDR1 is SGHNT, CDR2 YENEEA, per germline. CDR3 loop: CASSPHPTSGKTDTQYF. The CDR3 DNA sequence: TGTGCCAGCAGCCCCCATCCGACTAGCGGGAAAACAGATACGCAGTATTTT.

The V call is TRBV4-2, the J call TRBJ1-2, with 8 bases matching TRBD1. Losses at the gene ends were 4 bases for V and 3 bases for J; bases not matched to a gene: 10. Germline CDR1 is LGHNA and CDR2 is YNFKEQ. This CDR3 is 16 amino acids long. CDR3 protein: CASSRPETGDDYGYTF. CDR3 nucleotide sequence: TGTGCCAGCAGCCGGCCTGAGACAGGGGACGACTATGGCTACACCTTC.

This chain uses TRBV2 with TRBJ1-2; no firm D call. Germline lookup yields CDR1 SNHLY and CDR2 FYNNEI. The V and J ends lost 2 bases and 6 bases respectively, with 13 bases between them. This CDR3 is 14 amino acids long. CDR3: CASSEQTREDGYTF. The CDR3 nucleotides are TGTGCCAGCAGTGAACAAACGCGCGAGGATGGCTACACCTTC. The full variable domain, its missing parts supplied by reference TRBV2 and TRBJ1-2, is EPEVTQTPSHQVTQMGQEVILRCVPISNHLYFYWYRQILGQKVEFLVSFYNNEISEKSEIFDDQFSVERPDGSNFTLKIRSTKLEDSAMYFCASSEQTREDGYTFGSGTRLTVV.

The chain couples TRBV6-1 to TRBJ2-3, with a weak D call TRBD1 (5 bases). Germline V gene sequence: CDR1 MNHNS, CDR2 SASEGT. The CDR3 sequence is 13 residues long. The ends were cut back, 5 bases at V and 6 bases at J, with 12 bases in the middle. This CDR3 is CASSSRGSDTQYF. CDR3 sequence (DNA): TGTGCCAGCAGTAGTAGGGGTAGTGATACGCAGTATTTT.

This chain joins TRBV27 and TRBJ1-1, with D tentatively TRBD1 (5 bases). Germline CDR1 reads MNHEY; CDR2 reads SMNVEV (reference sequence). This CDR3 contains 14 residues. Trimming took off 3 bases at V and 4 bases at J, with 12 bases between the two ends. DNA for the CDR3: TGTGCCAGCAGTTTCTCCGGGGGGGGCACTGAAGCTTTCTTT. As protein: CASSFSGGGTEAFF.

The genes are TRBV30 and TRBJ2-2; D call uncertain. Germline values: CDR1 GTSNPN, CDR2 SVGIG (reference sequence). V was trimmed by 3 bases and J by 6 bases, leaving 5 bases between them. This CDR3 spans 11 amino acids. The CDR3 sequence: CAWSPSGELFF. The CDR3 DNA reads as TGTGCCTGGAGCCCATCCGGGGAGCTGTTTTTT.

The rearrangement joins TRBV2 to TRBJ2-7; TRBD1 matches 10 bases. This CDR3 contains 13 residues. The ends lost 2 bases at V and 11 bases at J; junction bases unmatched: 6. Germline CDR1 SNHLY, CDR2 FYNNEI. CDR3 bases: TGTGCCAGCAGTGAATCGACAGGGGGCCGCGAGTACTTC. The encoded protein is CASSESTGGREYF.

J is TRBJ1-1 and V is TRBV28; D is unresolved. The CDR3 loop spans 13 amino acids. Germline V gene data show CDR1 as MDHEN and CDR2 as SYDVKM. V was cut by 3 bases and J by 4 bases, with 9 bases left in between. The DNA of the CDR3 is TGTGCCAGCAGTTTTGGGAGGACCACTGAAGCTTTCTTT. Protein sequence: CASSFGRTTEAFF.

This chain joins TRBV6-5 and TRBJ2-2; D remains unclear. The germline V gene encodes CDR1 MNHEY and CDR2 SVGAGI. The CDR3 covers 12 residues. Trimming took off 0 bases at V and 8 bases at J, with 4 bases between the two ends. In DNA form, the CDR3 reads TGTGCCAGCAGTTACTCGAGGGGGGAGCTGTTTTTT. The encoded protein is CASSYSRGELFF.

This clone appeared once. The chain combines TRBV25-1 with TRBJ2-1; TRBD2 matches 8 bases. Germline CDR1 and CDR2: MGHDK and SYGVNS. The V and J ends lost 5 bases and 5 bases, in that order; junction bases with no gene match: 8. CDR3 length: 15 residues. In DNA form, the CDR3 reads TGTGCCAGCAGTCGGAGGCGGGAGGCCCACAATGAGCAGTTCTTC. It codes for CASSRRREAHNEQFF. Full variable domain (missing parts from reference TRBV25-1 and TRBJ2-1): EADIYQTPRYLVIGTGKKITLECSQTMGHDKMYWYQQDPGMELHLIHYSYGVNSTEKGDLSSESTVSRIRTEHFPLTLESARPSHTSQYLCASSRRREAHNEQFFGPGTRLTVL.